This T cell receptor (beta chain) was captured in a study of radiotherapy plus CTLA-4 blockade in lung cancer. Study in general: Among patients, approximately 19% showed objective responses, and 30% to 35% had disease control.

With regard to this clone: Its antigen is not known.

Study-wide points: TCR clones of tumor origin grew in blood after radiotherapy plus ipilimumab. Among reported predictors of response, early blood T cell clone dynamics with interferon-beta performed best.

Repertoires were generated with immunoSEQ multiplex PCR, while TCRdb's copy carries only in-frame clones and drops some. The repertoire holds about 49,000 clones, with roughly 76% as singletons. It was focal radiation plus CTLA-4 blockade with ipilimumab that patients with chemo-refractory metastatic non-small-cell lung cancer received. This CDR3 has 13 amino acids. Germline assignment: CDR1 GTSNPN and CDR2 SVGIG (reference sequence). J lost 3 bases, V lost 4 bases, and 6 bases had no gene match. The sequence came from a human donor with non-small cell lung cancer who had stable disease on radiotherapy plus ipilimumab. The input for sequencing was peripheral blood, taken from a patient treated with radiotherapy plus ipilimumab. This rearrangement joins TRBV30 to TRBJ2-7; 7 nucleotides line up with TRBD1. CDR3 residues: CAWNDRVSYEQYF. The CDR3 DNA sequence: TGTGCCTGGAATGACAGGGTGAGCTACGAGCAGTACTTC.